The clone carrying this TCR beta chain was seen ten or more times. Its specificity is not known. This sample is drawn from a study of early T cells in non-severe SARS-CoV-2 infection. The overall study: Sequencing was performed on bulk RNA from unsorted whole blood, leaving chains unpaired.

Study-wide findings and caveats: VDJdb-based matching was biased toward anti-spike CD8 responses and missed private and CD4 specificities.

Separate cDNA molecules each had unique molecular identifiers attached to them. TCRdb reanalysed the 5' RACE reads using MiXCR and keeps one entry per CDR3 protein. The table lists 70,000 to 90,000 distinct CDR3 sequences, about 15% of them singletons. The V end lost 0 bases, the J end lost 2 bases, and 12 bases lay between the germline ends. The CDR3 loop spans 15 amino acids. Germline CDR1 and CDR2: DFQATT and SNEGSKA (reference sequence). The sample comprised whole blood. This TCR derives from an adult who was a healthcare worker with PCR-confirmed SARS-CoV-2 infection or an uninfected control (not recorded which). The V gene is TRBV20-1, the J gene TRBJ2-3; D not certain. The DNA of the CDR3 is TGCAGTGCTAGAGATCGACGACATACCACAGATACGCAGTATTTT. Its translation: CSARDRRHTTDTQYF.